The text below deals with one T cell receptor (beta chain). Antigen unknown. The sample comes from a study of graft-versus-host responses after intestinal transplantation. On the study more broadly: Recipients underwent multivisceral, liver-intestinal, or isolated intestinal transplants.

Looked up from germline, CDR1 is MGHRA and CDR2 is YSYEKL. This CDR3 has 15 residues. The V and J ends lost 0 bases and 5 bases respectively, with 13 bases between them. Using immunoSEQ multiplex PCR, the repertoire was profiled, and TCRdb retains in-frame clones only, with some absent. The sample carries around 100,000 clones, 90% to 95% recorded once. Findings of the study overall: Recipient marrow held GvH clones, some first seen in ileum or blood. Graft-donor T cell macrochimerism in patients accompanied high graft-versus-host to host-versus-graft clonal ratios in allografts.

The receptor was derived from a human donor who was the organ donor for an intestinal transplant. The gene calls are TRBV4-1 and TRBJ1-2; no reliable D call. The sequenced sample was unstimulated CD8+ T cells sorted from spleen or lymph node cells, obtained before transplant. As DNA, the CDR3 is TGCGCCAGCAGCCAAGAATTGTCTGGTCGGTATGGCTACACCTTC. Protein: CASSQELSGRYGYTF.